This is a list of T cell receptor beta chains from one sample in a study of response to subunit inactivated influenza vaccine. MiXCR was run by TCRdb on the RT-PCR reads, yielding one entry per CDR3 protein. The profile shows about 190,000 distinct CDR3 sequences, about 15% of them singletons. Sample: CD8+ T cells sorted from PBMCs, taken less than 6 days after vaccination. The receptors derive from a man aged 50 to 59 who received an inactivated influenza vaccine. Both conserved end residues are part of each CDR3. The D gene is left open where the match is weak. Size is stated for part of the rows, as once, few or many counts, or as a class when the clone is expanded.

NA	TRBD1	TRBV11-1	TRBJ2-2	TGTGCCAGCAGCTCCTCCGGACAGGGGGCGCTGGGCACCGGAGAGCTGTTTTTT	CASSSSGQGALGTGELFF
NA	NA	TRBV15	TRBJ2-2	TGTGCCACCAGCGCGACCGGAGACAGCTTTGACCGGGAGCTGTTTTTT	CATSATGDSFDRELFF
NA	TRBD2	TRBV27	TRBJ2-3	TGTGCCAGCAGTTTGGGAGCGGGAGCGACGCAGTATTTT	CASSLGAGATQYF
NA	NA	TRBV20-1	TRBJ2-7	TGCAGTGCTAGAGATACTATGGGGTACGAGCAGTACTTC	CSARDTMGYEQYF
NA	NA	TRBV6-1	TRBJ2-1	TGTGCCAGCAGTGCCTATTCAAGCTCCTACAATGAGCAGTTCTTC	CASSAYSSSYNEQFF
once	NA	TRBV7-2	TRBJ2-1	TGTGCCAGCAGCTTACCGGGAGAAACCTATGAGCAGTTCTTC	CASSLPGETYEQFF
few	NA	TRBV29-1	TRBJ2-3	TGCAGCGTTGATGGGGATACGCAGTATTTT	CSVDGDTQYF
few	NA	TRBV7-2	TRBJ2-1	TGTGCCAGCAGCACGACTAGATACAATGAGCAGTTCTTC	CASSTTRYNEQFF
many	TRBD2	TRBV3-1	TRBJ2-7	TGTGCCAGCAGCCTTTGGACTAGCGGGTCCGACTCCTACGAGCAGTACTTC	CASSLWTSGSDSYEQYF
NA	TRBD2	TRBV27	TRBJ2-5	TGTGCCAGCAGTTTAGGCGGGGGGGCAACAGAGACCCAGTACTTC	CASSLGGGATETQYF
NA	TRBD2	TRBV13	TRBJ2-7	TGTGCCAGCAGCTTATTCCCTAGCGGGGATTACGAGCAGTACTTC	CASSLFPSGDYEQYF
NA	NA	TRBV20-1	TRBJ2-7	TGCAGTGCATTCGATCCGTTTGGCGGAAGCTACGAGCAGTACTTC	CSAFDPFGGSYEQYF
NA	NA	TRBV6-1	TRBJ2-7	TGTGCCAGCACCCTACTGGACATGGGTTACGAGCAGTACTTC	CASTLLDMGYEQYF
NA	NA	TRBV6-5	TRBJ2-3	TGTGCCAGCAGTTACCTGGCCGACAGCACAGATACGCAGTATTTT	CASSYLADSTDTQYF
few	NA	TRBV12-3/TRBV12-4	TRBJ2-1	TGTGCCAGCAGTTTCGTTTTGGGGGTTTACAATGAGCAGTTCTTC	CASSFVLGVYNEQFF
NA	NA	TRBV6-5	TRBJ2-7	TGTGCCAGCAGTTACTCAGGGGAAAATTCCGAGCAGTACTTC	CASSYSGENSEQYF
few	NA	TRBV12-3/TRBV12-4	TRBJ2-7	TGTGCCAGCAACAACCAGGGTTTAGACTACGAGCAGTACTTC	CASNNQGLDYEQYF
many	NA	TRBV5-6	TRBJ2-1	TGTGCCAGCAGCTTGGCACGTTTTGAGACCAATGAGCAGTTCTTC	CASSLARFETNEQFF
NA	TRBD2	TRBV2	TRBJ2-7	TGTGCCAGCTCGGGACTAGCGGGAGGAGTCTACGAGCAGTACTTC	CASSGLAGGVYEQYF
NA	NA	TRBV24-1	TRBJ2-2	TGTGCCACCAGTGATTTGGGACAGTCGACCGGGGAGCTGTTTTTT	CATSDLGQSTGELFF
NA	NA	TRBV7-9	TRBJ2-7	TGTGCCAGCAGCTTAGCTGGAGGTTCTGCCGAGCAGTACTTC	CASSLAGGSAEQYF
NA	TRBD1	TRBV20-1	TRBJ1-6	TGCAGTGCTACGGACAGGGGGCATACGGGTAATTCACCCCTCCACTTT	CSATDRGHTGNSPLHF
NA	NA	TRBV25-1	TRBJ2-2	TGTGCCAGCAGTAGTTCCAACACCGGGGAGCTGTTTTTT	CASSSSNTGELFF
few	NA	TRBV12-3/TRBV12-4	TRBJ2-1	TGTGCCAGCAGTTTCTACGGGGATGAGCAGTTCTTC	CASSFYGDEQFF
NA	NA	TRBV7-9	TRBJ1-2	TGTGCCAGCAGCTTAGTCCCCGCTTCGTATGGCTACACCTTC	CASSLVPASYGYTF
few	NA	TRBV3-1	TRBJ2-6	TGTGCCAGCAGCCCGGGTTTCCTCTCTGGGGCCAACGTCCTGACTTTC	CASSPGFLSGANVLTF
few	NA	TRBV9	TRBJ2-7	TGTGCCAGCAGCGTAGGGATCACCGCCTACGAGCAGTACTTC	CASSVGITAYEQYF
NA	NA	TRBV4-3	TRBJ2-7	TGCGCCAGCAGACCAAGGGCCACCTACGAGCAGTACTTC	CASRPRATYEQYF
many	TRBD2	TRBV12-3/TRBV12-4	TRBJ2-3	TGTGCCAGCAGTTCTCCGGGACTAGCCGGAGATACGCAGTATTTT	CASSSPGLAGDTQYF
NA	NA	TRBV12-3/TRBV12-4	TRBJ2-5	TGTGCCAGCAGTTTGTTTTTAGTTGTAGAGACCCAGTACTTC	CASSLFLVVETQYF
few	NA	TRBV15	TRBJ2-7	TGTGCCACCAGCAGAGATCGTGCAGGGGATATCTACGAGCAGTACTTC	CATSRDRAGDIYEQYF
NA	TRBD1	TRBV4-1	TRBJ1-2	TGCGCCAGCAGCCAGCGGACAGGGTATGGCTACACCTTC	CASSQRTGYGYTF
NA	NA	TRBV11-2	TRBJ2-1	TGTGCCAGCAGCTACCCCCTGACTAGTTCTAACGACAATGAGCAGTTCTTC	CASSYPLTSSNDNEQFF
NA	TRBD2	TRBV27	TRBJ2-5	TGTGCCAGCAGTCCTCTCACTAGCGGGTGGAGGGTCAGGGAGACCCAGTACTTC	CASSPLTSGWRVRETQYF
NA	TRBD2	TRBV7-2	TRBJ2-1	TGTGCCAGCAACGGACTAGCGGGAGAGTGGAATGAGCAGTTCTTC	CASNGLAGEWNEQFF
few	TRBD1	TRBV12-3/TRBV12-4	TRBJ2-3	TGTGCCAGCTCTGACAGGGTGGGAGATACGCAGTATTTT	CASSDRVGDTQYF
few	NA	TRBV12-3/TRBV12-4	TRBJ2-7	TGTGCCAGCAGTTTACCTCATTCGTCCTACGAGCAGTACTTC	CASSLPHSSYEQYF
NA	TRBD2	TRBV28	TRBJ2-5	TGTGCCAGCAGTTTGGGCGGGGGGGCGGAAGAGACCCAGTACTTC	CASSLGGGAEETQYF
many	NA	TRBV10-3	TRBJ2-7	TGTGCCACCCGTGACAGAGCCTACGAGCAGTACTTC	CATRDRAYEQYF
NA	NA	TRBV4-1	TRBJ2-5	TGCGCCAGCAGCCAAACTCAGGGGCTGGAGACCCAGTACTTC	CASSQTQGLETQYF